This T cell receptor beta chain was recorded in a study of cytomegalovirus exposure and HLA in healthy donors. The PCR was carried out with 60 Vbeta primers and 13 Jbeta primers. The data were produced by immunoSEQ multiplex PCR, yet TCRdb's version contains in-frame clones alone and is incomplete. Among about 130,000 clones listed, around 80% were seen once. This CDR3 comprises 15 residues. V gave up 0 bases and J gave up 0 bases, with 9 bases separating them. CDR1 is SGHRS, CDR2 YFSETQ, per germline. The source is a woman in her thirties or forties in good health and CMV-seronegative. Sequenced sample: PBMCs. The chain couples TRBV5-1 to TRBJ1-2, with no clear D. The CDR3 sequence is CASSLDDGANYGYTF. CDR3 coding DNA: TGCGCCAGCAGCTTGGATGACGGAGCTAACTATGGCTACACCTTC.